What follows is one TCR beta chain and its context. What it binds is unknown. The data are from a study of T cells in localized non-small cell lung cancer. General study points: Only one tumor region was sequenced, so heterogeneity remains possible.

This CDR3 is built from 14 residues. The ends lost 6 bases at V and 4 bases at J; junction bases unmatched: 5. Looked up from germline, CDR1 is MNHNS and CDR2 is SASEGT. Clones were read by immunoSEQ multiplex PCR, and TCRdb kept only the in-frame ones, dropping some. The data contain about 76,000 clones, approximately 88% of them seen just once; the ten biggest clones take up approximately 1.2%. This clonotype was sampled from a female donor of 60 years or more with stage I lung adenocarcinoma. The chain is built from TRBV6-1 and TRBJ1-5; 8 bases map to TRBD1. The starting material was peripheral blood, obtained before any cancer treatment. CDR3 sequence: CASRETGENQPQHF. CDR3 in DNA: TGTGCCAGCAGGGAGACAGGGGAGAATCAGCCCCAGCATTTT.